Shown below are 4 T cell receptor beta chains from a single sample sequenced in a study of blood T cell repertoires in COVID-19. Sequencing was performed with immunoSEQ multiplex PCR; in TCRdb, only in-frame clones are kept and a portion is missing. The table shows roughly 53,000 clones, with about 88% occurring only once. Sample: peripheral blood. Receptors originate from a man in his sixties with acute or convalescent COVID-19.

The genes are TRBV28 and TRBJ1-4; the D gene is possibly TRBD1 (6 bases). CDR3 length: 15 residues. From germline, CDR1 is MDHEN and CDR2 SYDVKM. Trimming removed 7 bases from V and 8 bases from J, with 20 bases in between. The CDR3 sequence is CASNPPRRGGEKLFF. In DNA form, the CDR3 reads TGTGCCAGCAATCCCCCCCGGAGGGGGGGCGAAAAACTGTTTTTT.

The chain has TRBV25-1 and TRBJ1-2; D perhaps matches TRBD1 (6 bases). CDR3 size: 13 residues. Looked up from germline, CDR1 is MGHDK and CDR2 is SYGVNS. Deletions cut 5 bases from V and 4 bases from J, with 11 bases between. The CDR3 coding sequence is TGTGCCAGCAGTAACACAGGGATCTATGGCTACACCTTC. Protein sequence: CASSNTGIYGYTF.

The chain links TRBV2 to TRBJ1-2; 8 positions match TRBD1. Germline V gene lookup returns CDR1 SNHLY and CDR2 FYNNEI. The ends lost 4 bases at V and 2 bases at J; junction bases unmatched: 6. The CDR3 contains 15 residues. The CDR3 is CASSAGTGTNYGYTF. The CDR3, as DNA: TGTGCCAGCAGTGCCGGGACAGGCACAAACTATGGCTACACCTTC.

The chain carries TRBV27 and TRBJ1-6; D may be TRBD1 (5 bases). CDR3 length: 15 amino acids. Germline CDR1 is MNHEY and CDR2 is SMNVEV (reference sequence). Trimming shortened V by 4 bases and J by 5 bases, and 12 bases separated the two germline ends. The CDR3 DNA reads TGTGCCAGCAGTTGGGGGGGGACGAATAATTCACCCCTCCACTTT. Translated: CASSWGGTNNSPLHF.